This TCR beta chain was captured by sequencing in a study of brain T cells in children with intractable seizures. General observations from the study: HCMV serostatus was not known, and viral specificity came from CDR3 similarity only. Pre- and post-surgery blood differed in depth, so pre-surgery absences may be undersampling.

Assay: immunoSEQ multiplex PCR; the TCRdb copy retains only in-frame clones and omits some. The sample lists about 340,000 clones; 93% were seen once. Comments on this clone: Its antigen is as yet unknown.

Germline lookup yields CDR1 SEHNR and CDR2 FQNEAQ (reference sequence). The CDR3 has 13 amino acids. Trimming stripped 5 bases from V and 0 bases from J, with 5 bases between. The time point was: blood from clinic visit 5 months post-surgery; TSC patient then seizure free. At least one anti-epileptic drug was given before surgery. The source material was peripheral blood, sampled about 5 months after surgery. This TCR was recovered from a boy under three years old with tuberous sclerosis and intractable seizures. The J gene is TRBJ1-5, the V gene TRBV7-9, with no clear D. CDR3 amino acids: CASSPGSNQPQHF. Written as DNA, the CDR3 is TGTGCCAGCAGCCCAGGTAGCAATCAGCCCCAGCATTTT. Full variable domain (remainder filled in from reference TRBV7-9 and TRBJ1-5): DTGVSQNPRHKITKRGQNVTFRCDPISEHNRLYWYRQTLGQGPEFLTYFQNEAQLEKSRLLSDRFSAERPKGSFSTLEIQRTEQGDSAMYLCASSPGSNQPQHFGDGTRLSIL.